The T cell receptor beta chain described here comes from a study of T cell changes during pregnancy in multiple sclerosis (dated by TCRdb to 2018 to 2020). Study-level background: Changes in the T cell repertoire over the course of pregnancy were examined in this study in women with multiple sclerosis.

The protocol used for the library was the immunoSEQ multiplex PCR assay. TCRdb took over this immuneACCESS table, retaining in-frame rearrangements with V and J assigned. Such tables are incomplete; in checked studies, under half of the missing clones stem from an unresolved V gene, and the remainder is unexplained. The sample table lists 20,000 or so clones, over 80% of them with a count of one. Around an eighth of the sample comes from the top ten. The junction shows trimming of 0 bases on V and 6 bases on J, plus 9 bases between the germline ends. The germline V gene (reference sequence) specifies PRHDT as CDR1 and FYEKMQ as CDR2. CDR3 length: 13 amino acids, cysteine to phenylalanine. The only DNA kept is the CDR3, 39 bases in frame from the first base. About this clone itself: Its target antigen remains unknown. The record has no base qualities; no much larger clone is one base away.

The sequence links TRBV13 to TRBJ2-7, with the identity of the D gene unclear. The source of this sequence is a female donor in good health, enrolled as a control in a pregnancy study. The material sequenced was CD8+ T cells from peripheral blood mononuclear cells, taken in the third trimester of pregnancy. The CDR3 amino acid sequence is: CASSLGPTGEQYF. The sequence in DNA is TGTGCCAGCAGCTTAGGACCAACCGGCGAGCAGTACTTC.